The text below deals with one T cell receptor (beta chain). Its antigen is not yet known. Per-nucleotide qualities are absent, and no much larger clonotype sits a single base away. Adults with ileal or ileocolonic Crohn's disease and an indication for ileocolonic resection were eligible for inclusion. Whole ileal mucosal biopsies were kept frozen at -80 degrees C prior to DNA extraction. A TRizol-based method was used to extract genomic DNA from the frozen whole biopsies, and the DNA was quantified with a NanoDrop 2000 spectrophotometer. For commercial TCRB immunosequencing, 450 to 550 nanograms of biopsy DNA were submitted for each sample. CDR3 regions were amplified from genomic DNA by Adaptive Biotechnology using a two-step, amplification bias-controlled multiplex PCR. Primers covering every V and J gene segment were used in the first PCR, while barcodes and Illumina adapters were added in the second PCR. CDR3 libraries were sequenced using an Illumina instrument. The paper's processing steps were these. Analysis combined the vendor-provided pipelines with custom analysis of raw data in R/Bioconductor under R version 3.3.0. Clonality, which ranges from 0 to 1, was calculated as the inverse of the normalised Shannon entropy across all productive clones. High-frequency clones were defined as the repertoire share of the top 100 clones, retaining only clones passing a 95% confidence test. The Simpson index measured repertoire diversity, and the Morisita-Horn index measured overlap between samples. Drawn from immuneACCESS, this table holds only the in-frame rearrangements with V and J called that TCRdb kept. Clones are partly lost; checked studies trace under half to an unresolved V gene and leave the rest unexplained. That table gives V, J and clone size, and the DNA gave D and trimming. A total of about 12,000 clones appear in this sample, roughly four fifths of them only once. In total, the top ten clones hold 4.5% to 5.5% of the sample.

This sample was taken from a study of T cell repertoires in ileal Crohn's disease (dated by TCRdb to the late 2010s). Study-level background: Median disease duration was approximately 8 years, and about a third of patients were identified as active smokers at the time of surgery. Surgery was performed for a complication in all patients, with stricturing disease in roughly 61% and penetrating disease in approximately 40%. About half of the patients received postoperative therapy: about a dozen received thiopurines and 18 received anti-TNF agents. The TCR repertoire was analysed in over 50 patients with Crohn's disease drawn from a prospective multicentre cohort. The study was conducted in parallel with a multicentre cohort that was designed to identify predictors of early endoscopic recurrence following ileocolonic resection. Endoscopic postoperative recurrence was defined by a Rutgeerts score above i0. A total of around 150 mucosal samples from 60 or so patients were sequenced, collected from several sites on the surgical specimen as well as at postoperative endoscopy.

Results the study describes overall, beyond this receptor: Compared with CD4 T cells, sorted CD8 T cells held more high-frequency clones, which suggests that the mucosal expansions were mostly CD8. Higher percentages of high-frequency clones at the time of surgery were linked to endoscopic recurrence, and every patient with clonality above 26.8% (18/57) had recurrence. Compared with non-smokers, patients who were active smokers at surgery showed a significantly higher proportion of clonal expansions (approximately 28% vs 17%, p=0.02). Mucosal CD4 and CD8 T cells were sorted and sequenced only in a subgroup of patients, whose size was not stated.

This TCR came from an adult with Crohn's disease. Sequencing input: ileal tissue.

The nucleotides read TGTGCCAGCAGCGCCCGGGGACAGGGAATCAATGAGCAGTTCTTC. It codes for CASSARGQGINEQFF. The sequence links TRBV11-3 to TRBJ2-1; a stretch of 9 junction bases matches TRBD1. From the cysteine up to the phenylalanine, the CDR3 has a length of 15 residues. Only CDR3 DNA is held: 45 bases, read in frame from base 1. The germline V gene encodes CDR1 SGHNT and CDR2 YENEEA. For this chain, trimming is 5 bases at the V end and 6 bases at the J end, and the number of junction bases without a gene match is 8.